What follows are 17 T cell receptor beta chains derived from one specimen sequenced in a study of blood T cell repertoires in COVID-19. Profiling relied on immunoSEQ multiplex PCR, and the TCRdb table lists in-frame clones only, not all of them. Here the sample spans approximately 430,000 clones, more than 80% being singletons. The material sequenced was peripheral blood. All receptors come from a young woman with active or convalescent COVID-19.

V gene TRBV3-1 (or the pseudogene TRBV3-2) combines with J gene TRBJ1-1; D not resolved. Trimming left V 6 bases short and J 4 bases short, with 18 bases between. This CDR3 comprises 15 residues. The germline V gene encodes CDR1 LGHDT and CDR2 YNNKEL (reference sequence). CDR3 sequence (DNA): TGTGCCAGCAGTCCAACAACCGGGAGTGGCACTGAAGCTTTCTTT. Translation gives CASSPTTGSGTEAFF.

The chain recombines TRBV5-1 with TRBJ2-1; 7 nucleotides agree with TRBD2. Trimming at V came to 0 bases and at J to 2 bases, leaving 5 bases not matched to a gene. CDR1 is SGHRS and CDR2 is YFSETQ in the germline V gene. The CDR3 is 16 residues long. The CDR3 protein is CASSLAGTTAYNEQFF. Written as DNA, the CDR3 is TGCGCCAGCAGCTTGGCCGGGACTACCGCCTACAATGAGCAGTTCTTC.

V usage is TRBV29-1 and J usage is TRBJ2-1; TRBD2 matches at 10 bases. Germline V gene data show CDR1 as SQVTM and CDR2 as ANQGSEA. The ends lost 3 bases at V and 0 bases at J; junction bases unmatched: 5. There are 16 residues in the CDR3. The CDR3 nucleotides are TGCAGCGTTGATGAATCTAGCGGGAGCTCCTACAATGAGCAGTTCTTC. This encodes CSVDESSGSSYNEQFF.

The chain recombines TRBV5-1 with TRBJ1-3; D is uncertain. The length of the CDR3 is 13 residues. Germline CDR1 and CDR2: SGHRS and YFSETQ. V shed 0 bases and J shed 2 bases, with 3 bases lying between them. In DNA, the CDR3 is TGCGCCAGCAGCTTGGGAGCTGGAAACACCATATATTTT. Encoded protein: CASSLGAGNTIYF.

The chain employs TRBV7-8 and TRBJ2-3; 7 nucleotides agree with TRBD1. Germline-derived CDR1 and CDR2 are SGHVS and FQNEAQ. This CDR3 comprises 16 residues. With V trimmed by 5 bases and J by 0 bases, 8 bases remained unmatched. CDR3 nucleotides: TGTGCCAGCAGCCACCGACAGGGCCCTAGCACAGATACGCAGTATTTT. The encoded protein is CASSHRQGPSTDTQYF.

The chain recombines TRBV7-2 with TRBJ2-1; 7 nucleotides align to TRBD2. Germline loops: CDR1 SGHTA, CDR2 FQGNSA. The CDR3 covers 13 residues. The ends lost 5 bases at V and 12 bases at J; junction bases unmatched: 10. CDR3 loop: CASSPGTTEMQFF. DNA of the CDR3: TGTGCCAGCAGCCCGGGGACTACAGAAATGCAGTTCTTC.

The chain combines TRBV5-4 with TRBJ1-2, with 9 bases identical to TRBD1. CDR1 and CDR2 from the germline V gene are SGHNT and YYREEE (reference sequence). V dropped 3 bases and J dropped 4; count of bases not matched to a gene: 1. This CDR3 has 13 amino acids. CDR3 nucleotides: TGTGCCAGCAGCTCGGGACAGGGCTATGGCTACACCTTC. Translation gives CASSSGQGYGYTF.

The chain links TRBV11-2 to TRBJ2-3; 7 bases are a match to TRBD2. CDR3 length equals 15 residues. Germline lookup yields CDR1 SGHAT and CDR2 FQNNGV. The J segment lost 0 bases and the V segment lost 3 bases, leaving 3 bases of the junction unmatched. The CDR3 DNA reads TGTGCCAGCAGCTTTGGGACTACTAGCACAGATACGCAGTATTTT. Protein sequence: CASSFGTTSTDTQYF.

The rearrangement links TRBV19 to TRBJ1-5; possible D gene TRBD1, 5 bases. V gave up 2 bases and J gave up 3 bases, with 11 bases separating them. CDR1 is LNHDA, CDR2 SQIVND, per germline (reference sequence). CDR3 length: 15 amino acids. The CDR3: CASSIRQGANQPQHF. CDR3 DNA: TGTGCCAGTAGTATAAGGCAGGGTGCCAATCAGCCCCAGCATTTT.

The chain employs TRBV2 and TRBJ1-1; unclear D gene. The V gene's germline CDR1 is SNHLY and CDR2 FYNNEI. Trimming stripped 7 bases from V and 2 bases from J, with 14 bases between. This CDR3 region has 14 residues. CDR3 in amino acids: CASTYGDFNTEAFF. The CDR3 DNA reads TGTGCCAGCACTTACGGTGACTTCAACACTGAAGCTTTCTTT.

V usage is TRBV10-1 and J usage is TRBJ2-2, with D tentatively TRBD2 (5 bases). This CDR3 is 14 amino acids long. CDR1 and CDR2 from the germline V gene are WNHNN and SYGVQD (reference sequence). The V end was cut by 3 bases, the J end by 3 bases, with 8 bases between. This CDR3 reads CASSDPADTGELFF. The CDR3 bases are TGCGCCAGCAGTGACCCAGCGGACACCGGGGAGCTGTTTTTT.

This clone was seen more than once but under ten times. The chain links TRBV10-2 to TRBJ1-1, with D tentatively TRBD1 (5 bases). Germline-derived CDR1 and CDR2 are WSHSY and SAAADI. There are 15 residues in the CDR3. V shed 6 bases and J shed 1 base, with 15 bases lying between them. The CDR3 DNA sequence: TGCGCCAGCAGGTCGGGCAGGGTCGGGAACACTGAAGCTTTCTTT. Amino acid sequence: CASRSGRVGNTEAFF.

The V and J genes are TRBV7-9 and TRBJ1-1, with a tentative D call TRBD1 (5 bases). CDR1 SEHNR and CDR2 FQNEAQ come from the germline V gene (reference sequence). The V gene lost 3 bases and the J gene lost 7 bases, with 12 bases spanning the gap. This CDR3 has 13 amino acids. The CDR3 nucleotides read TGTGCCAGCAGCTTTGAAGGGGATGTTGAAGCTTTCTTT. This codes for CASSFEGDVEAFF.

The CDR3 coding sequence is TGCGCCAGCAGCTTGGGGGGAGGCTACGAGCAGTACTTC. Its translation is CASSLGGGYEQYF. This chain links TRBV5-1 with TRBJ2-7; the D gene is possibly TRBD2 (6 bases). V was cut by 0 bases and J by 3 bases, with 7 bases left in between. Germline CDR1 SGHRS, CDR2 YFSETQ. There are 13 residues in the CDR3.

The J gene is TRBJ2-1, the V gene TRBV5-4, with TRBD1 matching over 10 bases. The CDR3 loop spans 15 amino acids. Germline trimming cut 4 bases from V and 7 bases from J; bases unmatched to any gene: 8. The germline V gene has CDR1 SGHNT and CDR2 YYREEE (reference sequence). The CDR3 reads CASSPGQGNRNEQFF. CDR3 DNA sequence: TGTGCCAGCAGCCCGGGACAGGGGAATAGGAATGAGCAGTTCTTC.

The chain employs TRBV27 and TRBJ1-6, with a possible D match to TRBD1 (6 bases). This CDR3 is 17 amino acids long. The germline V gene encodes CDR1 MNHEY and CDR2 SMNVEV (reference sequence). Trimming shortened V by 5 bases and J by 5 bases, and 19 bases separated the two germline ends. CDR3 sequence: CASSTILGGFNNSPLHF. The DNA of the CDR3 is TGTGCCAGCAGTACCATACTAGGGGGTTTCAATAATTCACCCCTCCACTTT.

J is TRBJ2-1 and V is TRBV7-8; TRBD2 aligns across 14 bases. The germline gives CDR1 SGHVS, CDR2 FQNEAQ. The CDR3 extends over 20 amino acids. The V segment lost 5 bases and the J segment 5 bases; nucleotides outside the gene matches: 17. In DNA form, the CDR3 reads TGTGCCAGCAGCCTCGACCTGACTAGCGGGAGGGCACAACTCAACAATGAGCAGTTCTTC. The encoded protein is CASSLDLTSGRAQLNNEQFF.